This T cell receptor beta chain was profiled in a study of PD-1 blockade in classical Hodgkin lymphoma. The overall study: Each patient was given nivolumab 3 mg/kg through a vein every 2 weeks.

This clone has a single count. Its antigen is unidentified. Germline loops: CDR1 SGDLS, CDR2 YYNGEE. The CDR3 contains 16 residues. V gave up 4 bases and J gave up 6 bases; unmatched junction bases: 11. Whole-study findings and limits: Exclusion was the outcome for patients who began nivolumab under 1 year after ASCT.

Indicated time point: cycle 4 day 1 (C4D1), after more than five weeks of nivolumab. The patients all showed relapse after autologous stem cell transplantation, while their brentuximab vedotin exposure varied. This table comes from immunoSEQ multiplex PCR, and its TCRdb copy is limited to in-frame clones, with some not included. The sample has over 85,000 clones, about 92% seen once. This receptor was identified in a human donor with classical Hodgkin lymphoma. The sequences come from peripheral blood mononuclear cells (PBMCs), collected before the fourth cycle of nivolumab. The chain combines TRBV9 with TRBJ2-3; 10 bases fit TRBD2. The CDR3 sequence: CASSYSPSGGLDTQYF. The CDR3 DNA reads TGTGCCAGCAGCTACTCGCCTAGCGGGGGTCTGGATACGCAGTATTTT.